A single sample is the source of the 24 T cell receptor beta chains below, sequenced in a study of T cell responses to AZD1222 COVID-19 vaccine. TCRdb's copy holds only in-frame clones and misses some; the assay was immunoSEQ multiplex PCR. The sample yields under 150,000 clones, under 95% seen once. Sample: peripheral blood, taken 28 days after the second AZD1222 dose. The receptors derive from an adult who received the AZD1222 COVID-19 vaccine.

This clone was recorded once. The V and J genes are TRBV4-1 and TRBJ1-1, with unresolved D. Trimming stripped 8 bases from V and 7 bases from J, with 26 bases between. Germline V CDR1 and CDR2: MGHRA, YSYEKL. The CDR3 runs 16 residues. DNA of the CDR3: TGCGCCAGCTCTAGAGACACGGGAAAGGTAGTCGGTGAAGCTTTCTTT. As protein: CASSRDTGKVVGEAFF.

The V call is TRBV3-1 (or the pseudogene TRBV3-2), the J call TRBJ2-7, with 12 bases identical to TRBD2. From germline, CDR1 is LGHDT and CDR2 YNNKEL (reference sequence). V lost 4 bases, J lost 4 bases, and 2 bases stayed unmatched. There are 14 residues in the CDR3. The CDR3 loop is CASSRTSGRYEQYF. The DNA for the CDR3 is TGTGCCAGCAGCCGTACTAGCGGGAGGTACGAGCAGTACTTC.

J is TRBJ1-5 and V is TRBV6-4; D is ambiguous. The germline V and J ends were trimmed by 6 bases and 0 bases, with 9 bases remaining between them. The length of the CDR3 is 14 residues. Germline loops: CDR1 MRHNA, CDR2 SNTAGT. CDR3 sequence reads: CASRNGDSNQPQHF. The CDR3 nucleotides are TGTGCCAGCAGGAACGGAGATAGCAATCAGCCCCAGCATTTT.

This chain links TRBV2 with TRBJ1-1; 7 nucleotides match TRBD1. The CDR3 consists of 15 residues. Germline CDR1 reads SNHLY; CDR2 reads FYNNEI. The J segment lost 7 bases and the V segment lost 6 bases, leaving 14 bases of the junction unmatched. In nucleotides, the CDR3 is TGTGCCAGCAGACCCGGACAGGTCCTGAGGGGTGAAGCTTTCTTT. It encodes CASRPGQVLRGEAFF.

The chain recombines TRBV5-1 with TRBJ2-3; D possibly matches TRBD1 or TRBD2 (5 bases each). This CDR3 spans 14 amino acids. The V end lost 2 bases, the J end lost 6 bases, and 13 bases lay between the germline ends. Germline CDR1 and CDR2: SGHRS and YFSETQ. The CDR3 reads CASSLEGFGDTQYF. The CDR3 DNA follows: TGCGCCAGCAGCTTAGAGGGGTTCGGGGATACGCAGTATTTT.

The J gene is TRBJ2-3, the V gene TRBV19; the D is unclear. V shed 2 bases and J shed 2 bases, with 11 bases lying between them. CDR3 length equals 15 residues. The germline V gene encodes CDR1 LNHDA and CDR2 SQIVND (reference sequence). The CDR3 DNA sequence: TGTGCCAGTAGTATATCGCGGCGAGACACAGATACGCAGTATTTT. It translates to CASSISRRDTDTQYF.

The V gene is TRBV6-6, the J gene TRBJ2-2; 7 nucleotides agree with TRBD1. Trimming cost V 0 bases and J 0 bases; bases outside gene matches: 1. The CDR3 length is 16 residues. Germline CDR1 reads MNHNY; CDR2 reads SVGAGI (reference sequence). CDR3 loop: CASSYSGTANTGELFF. DNA for the CDR3: TGTGCCAGCAGTTACTCAGGGACAGCGAACACCGGGGAGCTGTTTTTT.

The chain employs TRBV3-1 (or the pseudogene TRBV3-2) and TRBJ1-3; D may be TRBD1 (5 bases). Trimming took 2 bases from V and 0 from J, leaving 8 bases between them. Looked up from germline, CDR1 is LGHDT and CDR2 is YNNKEL (reference sequence). CDR3 size: 15 residues. CDR3 bases: TGTGCCAGCAGCCAATTGACAGACTCTGGAAACACCATATATTTT. Translation gives CASSQLTDSGNTIYF.

The chain combines TRBV6-5 with TRBJ2-1; TRBD2 matches 9 bases. Germline V gives CDR1 MNHEY, CDR2 SVGAGI. The junction had 6 bases not matched to a gene; V was cut back by 2 bases and J by 4 bases. This CDR3 has 16 amino acids. CDR3 DNA sequence: TGTGCCAGCAGTTACATGACTAGCGGACCTTACAATGAGCAGTTCTTC. Protein: CASSYMTSGPYNEQFF.

CDR3 coding DNA: TGTGCCAGTAACCGACCTGGGGGTACCGGGGAGCTGTTTTTT. This codes for CASNRPGGTGELFF. The chain has TRBV19 and TRBJ2-2; possibly TRBD1 or TRBD2 for D (5 bases each). Germline CDR1 reads LNHDA; CDR2 reads SQIVND (reference sequence). The CDR3 has 14 residues. The ends were cut back, 7 bases at V and 5 bases at J, with 14 bases in the middle.

In its sample, this clone was seen a few times. This chain uses TRBV14 with TRBJ2-7; D is undetermined. The CDR3 loop spans 13 amino acids. Deletions cut 4 bases from V and 0 bases from J, with 7 bases between. Germline values: CDR1 SGHDN, CDR2 FVKESK. CDR3 coding DNA: TGTGCCAGCAGCCGTGGGTCCTCCTACGAGCAGTACTTC. This codes for CASSRGSSYEQYF.

V and J are TRBV21-1 and TRBJ2-4; the D call of TRBD1 is as the table states it, not checked on the DNA. TRBV21-1 is classified as a pseudogene. The CDR3 is 14 residues long. CDR3 residues: CASSRTDRDTMQYF. DNA of the CDR3: TGTGCCAGCAGCAGAACCGACCGGGACACGATGCAGTACTTC.

This rearrangement joins TRBV6-5 to TRBJ1-1, with TRBD1 matching 7 bases. The CDR3 sequence is 15 residues long. J gave up 0 bases and V 6 bases, and 7 bases lay outside the gene matches. Germline V gene data show CDR1 as MNHEY and CDR2 as SVGAGI. CDR3: CASSLQGRLNTEAFF. The CDR3 region has the DNA TGTGCCAGCAGCCTACAGGGGCGCCTGAACACTGAAGCTTTCTTT.

V is TRBV6-5 and J is TRBJ2-4; TRBD1 matches at 8 bases. The germline gives CDR1 MNHEY, CDR2 SVGAGI. The CDR3 loop spans 13 amino acids. V was pared by 7 bases and J by 8 bases, with 7 bases of the junction left unmatched. The CDR3 region has the DNA TGTGCCAGCACTCCCCCAGGGGGCGACATTCAGTACTTC. As protein: CASTPPGGDIQYF.

The chain joins TRBV18 to TRBJ2-7; D remains ambiguous. CDR1 is KGHSH, CDR2 LQKENI, per germline. The CDR3 runs to 15 residues. The germline V and J ends were trimmed by 3 bases and 4 bases, with 16 bases remaining between them. CDR3 nucleotides: TGTGCCAGCTCACCGAGTTGGCGTACCCAATACGAGCAGTACTTC. Translating gives CASSPSWRTQYEQYF.

The V and J genes are TRBV7-9 and TRBJ1-1; tentatively, D is TRBD1 (5 bases). V was clipped by 3 bases and J by 0 bases, with 8 bases between them. The V gene's germline CDR1 is SEHNR and CDR2 FQNEAQ (reference sequence). The CDR3 runs 14 residues. Here the CDR3 DNA reads TGTGCCAGCAGCTTTGGGGCCGTGAACACTGAAGCTTTCTTT. Its protein is CASSFGAVNTEAFF.

The chain uses TRBV19 and TRBJ1-4, with 9 bases lining up with TRBD1. The CDR3 has 17 residues. In germline, CDR1 is LNHDA, CDR2 SQIVND (reference sequence). After removal of 1 base from V and 3 bases from J, the junction contained 6 bases not matched to a gene. CDR3 protein: CASSIGGTGKANEKLFF. CDR3 sequence (DNA): TGTGCCAGTAGTATAGGGGGGACAGGGAAAGCTAATGAAAAACTGTTTTTT. Combining the CDR3 with reference TRBV19 and TRBJ1-4 gives the whole variable domain DGGITQSPKYLFRKEGQNVTLSCEQNLNHDAMYWYRQDPGQGLRLIYYSQIVNDFQKGDIAEGYSVSREKKESFPLTVTSAQKNPTAFYLCASSIGGTGKANEKLFFGSGTQLSVL.

This chain uses TRBV5-1 with TRBJ2-3; 14 bases align to TRBD2. V lost 4 bases to trimming and J lost 6 bases; unmatched junction nucleotides: 10. This CDR3 is 17 amino acids long. CDR1 and CDR2 (germline): SGHRS, YFSETQ. CDR3 amino acids: CASSQQRTSGGQDTQYF. Written as DNA, the CDR3 is TGCGCCAGCAGCCAACAAAGGACTAGCGGGGGGCAGGATACGCAGTATTTT.

Here the CDR3 DNA reads TGTGCCAGTAGAGGACAGAATAATTCACCCCTCCACTTT. This codes for CASRGQNNSPLHF. The V gene is TRBV19, the J gene TRBJ1-6, with D perhaps matching TRBD1 (6 bases). Deletions cut 6 bases from V and 5 bases from J, with 8 bases between. CDR1 LNHDA and CDR2 SQIVND come from the germline V gene (reference sequence). The CDR3 runs 13 residues. The variable domain in full, completed from reference TRBV19 and TRBJ1-6, reads DGGITQSPKYLFRKEGQNVTLSCEQNLNHDAMYWYRQDPGQGLRLIYYSQIVNDFQKGDIAEGYSVSREKKESFPLTVTSAQKNPTAFYLCASRGQNNSPLHFGNGTRLTVT.

The chain has TRBV24-1 and TRBJ2-1; 11 bases are shared with TRBD1. CDR3 size: 16 residues. Germline CDR1 KGHDR, CDR2 SFDVKD. V lost 4 bases, J lost 9 bases, and 10 bases stayed unmatched. The CDR3 sequence: CATSDPGQGGHSEQFF. DNA for the CDR3: TGTGCCACCAGTGACCCGGGACAGGGGGGTCACAGTGAGCAGTTCTTC.

The chain combines TRBV2 with TRBJ1-1, with D hard to call. This CDR3 contains 14 residues. Germline loops: CDR1 SNHLY, CDR2 FYNNEI. The V end lost 7 bases, the J end lost 6 bases, and 18 bases lay between the germline ends. The CDR3 spells CASTGLEVGSEAFF. The CDR3 nucleotides are TGTGCCAGCACGGGGTTGGAGGTGGGATCTGAAGCTTTCTTT.

In nucleotides, the CDR3 is TGTGCCAGCAGCAGGACTAGCGGGGGGTACGACAATGAGCAGTTCTTC. Residues: CASSRTSGGYDNEQFF. The rearrangement links TRBV7-3 to TRBJ2-1; 14 bases align to TRBD2. This CDR3 has 16 amino acids. With V trimmed by 5 bases and J by 5 bases, 5 bases remained unmatched. Germline V gene data show CDR1 as SGHTA and CDR2 as FQGTGA.

The chain links TRBV12-3 or TRBV12-4 to TRBJ1-2, with no clear D. CDR3 size: 13 residues. Deletions cut 6 bases from V and 8 bases from J, with 16 bases between. The CDR3 DNA is TGTGCCAGCAGCCTTTACCCCCGGGGAGGCTACACCTTC. It yields the protein CASSLYPRGGYTF.

This clone was seen more than once but under ten times. The CDR3, as DNA: TGTGCCAGCAGTGTTATCGGGTTGAGCGGGGGGGACTACGAGCAGTACTTC. Translation: CASSVIGLSGGDYEQYF. The chain joins TRBV6-1 to TRBJ2-7; 10 nucleotides match TRBD2. There are 17 residues in the CDR3. With 4 bases clipped from V and 3 bases from J, the junction kept 12 bases outside the gene matches. Germline V lookup: CDR1 MNHNS, CDR2 SASEGT.